This T cell receptor beta chain originates from a study of PD-1 blockade in classical Hodgkin lymphoma. Time point indicated: cycle 4 day 1 (C4D1), after 6 weeks of nivolumab. All patients relapsed after autologous stem cell transplantation, and brentuximab vedotin exposure varied. V lost 5 bases, J lost 0 bases, and 4 bases stayed unmatched. The CDR3 extends over 17 amino acids. Germline V gene sequence: CDR1 SGHVS, CDR2 FNYEAQ. Study-level findings and limits: TCR diversity at baseline was reported to be reduced in newly diagnosed patients relative to healthy donors. Exclusion removed patients who began nivolumab under 1 year after ASCT.

Libraries were prepared by immunoSEQ multiplex PCR; TCRdb keeps only in-frame clonotypes and omits some of them. In the table there are tens of thousands of clones, approximately 76% of which are singletons. As concerns this clone: Its antigen is not known.

The material was peripheral blood mononuclear cells (PBMCs), obtained before the fourth cycle of nivolumab. The gene calls are TRBV7-6 and TRBJ2-1; 13 bases are shared with TRBD2. The TCR originated in a human donor with classical Hodgkin lymphoma. This CDR3 reads CASSLRTSGSSYNEQFF. CDR3 nucleotide sequence: TGTGCCAGCAGCCTTCGGACTAGCGGGAGCTCCTACAATGAGCAGTTCTTC. Looking up the rest from reference TRBV7-6 and TRBJ2-1 gives the full variable domain: GAGVSQSPRYKVTKRGQDVALRCDPISGHVSLYWYRQALGQGPEFLTYFNYEAQQDKSGLPNDRFSAERPEGSISTLTIQRTEQRDSAMYRCASSLRTSGSSYNEQFFGPGTRLTVL.